These T cell receptor beta chains were read from a single sample in a study of blood T cell repertoires in COVID-19. Assay: immunoSEQ multiplex PCR; the TCRdb copy retains only in-frame clones and omits some. The sample shows some 270,000 clones, around 90% of them seen only once. Sequenced material: peripheral blood. The receptor source for this set is a woman in her fifties or sixties with COVID-19, enrolled during active disease. Each CDR3 is given with its conserved first and last residue. D genes are given only for firm matches. Not all rows give a size; the values are once, few, many and, for expanded clones, a class.

clone_size | d_call | j_call | v_call | cdr3_aa | cdr3_nt
- | - | TRBJ1-1 | TRBV15 | CATSRSAFNTEAFF | TGTGCCACCAGCAGGAGCGCTTTTAACACTGAAGCTTTCTTT
- | - | TRBJ1-4 | TRBV3-1/TRBV3-2 | CASSQAATNEKLFF | TGTGCCAGCAGCCAGGCAGCAACTAATGAAAAACTGTTTTTT
- | - | TRBJ2-7 | TRBV6-5 | CASREGTKSEQYF | TGTGCCAGCAGAGAGGGAACCAAATCGGAGCAGTACTTC
- | - | TRBJ2-1 | TRBV14 | CASSLRSLHNEQFF | TGTGCCAGCAGCCTGAGGTCTCTACACAATGAGCAGTTCTTC
- | TRBD1 | TRBJ1-1 | TRBV5-1 | CASSADRAGREAFF | TGCGCCAGCAGCGCGGACAGGGCTGGTCGAGAAGCTTTCTTT
- | TRBD1 | TRBJ1-1 | TRBV19 | CASSISGGPPNRF | TGTGCCAGTAGTATCTCAGGGGGTCCCCCTAACCGGTTT
- | TRBD2 | TRBJ2-5 | TRBV18 | CASSSSGQETQYF | TGTGCCAGCTCCAGTAGCGGGCAAGAGACCCAGTACTTC
once | - | TRBJ1-2 | TRBV7-2 | CASSFGFYGYTF | TGTGCCAGCAGCTTCGGGTTCTATGGCTACACCTTC
- | - | TRBJ2-2 | TRBV18 | CASSPGRADTGELFF | TGTGCCAGCTCACCCGGCAGGGCGGACACCGGGGAGCTGTTTTTT
- | - | TRBJ1-3 | TRBV10-3 | CAISHSPLGEVAGNTIYF | TGTGCCATCAGTCATTCACCGCTCGGGGAGGTAGCCGGAAACACCATATATTTT
once | TRBD1 | TRBJ1-5 | TRBV28 | CASSRQGMEQPQHF | TGTGCCAGCAGTCGACAGGGTATGGAACAGCCCCAGCATTTT
- | - | TRBJ1-1 | TRBV18 | CASSPITEAFF | TGTGCCAGCTCACCTATTACTGAAGCTTTCTTT
- | - | TRBJ1-2 | TRBV7-2 | CASSFTGLANYGYTF | TGTGCCAGCAGCTTCACAGGGTTAGCTAACTATGGCTACACCTTC
- | - | TRBJ2-2 | TRBV15 | CATSLGPTGELFF | TGTGCCACCAGCTTGGGCCCCACCGGGGAGCTGTTTTTT
- | - | TRBJ1-6 | TRBV5-4 | CASSLKGNSPLHF | TGTGCCAGCAGCCTGAAGGGGAATTCACCCCTCCACTTT
- | - | TRBJ1-2 | TRBV6-4 | CASSDESGIGYTF | TGTGCCAGCAGTGATGAATCCGGGATTGGCTACACCTTC
- | TRBD1 | TRBJ1-6 | TRBV19 | CASSIVSTGGSPLHF | TGTGCCAGTAGTATAGTCTCCACAGGGGGTTCACCCCTCCACTTT
- | TRBD2 | TRBJ2-7 | TRBV7-2 | CASRISGTSSDEQYF | TGTGCCAGCAGAATCTCCGGGACTAGCAGTGACGAGCAGTACTTC
few | TRBD2 | TRBJ2-1 | TRBV18 | CASSATVPAGINNEQFF | TGTGCCAGCTCAGCCACAGTTCCAGCGGGGATAAACAATGAGCAGTTCTTC
- | - | TRBJ2-5 | TRBV11-3 | CASSTSFQETQYF | TGTGCCAGCTCGACTAGTTTCCAAGAGACCCAGTACTTC
- | - | TRBJ1-6 | TRBV5-1 | CASSLVGRSPLHF | TGCGCCAGCAGCTTGGTCGGGAGGTCACCCCTCCACTTT
few | TRBD1 | TRBJ1-6 | TRBV19 | CASSLQRGTGASPLHF | TGTGCCAGTAGCCTCCAACGGGGGACAGGGGCTTCACCCCTCCACTTT
- | - | TRBJ2-1 | TRBV7-2 | CASRPPKSHSYNEQFF | TGTGCCAGCAGGCCACCGAAGAGCCACTCCTACAATGAGCAGTTCTTC
- | TRBD1 | TRBJ2-1 | TRBV9 | CASSVRQGAYNEQFF | TGTGCCAGCAGCGTTCGACAGGGGGCCTACAATGAGCAGTTCTTC
- | - | TRBJ1-2 | TRBV7-9 | CASSSGTNGLYGYTF | TGTGCCAGCAGCTCGGGGACAAACGGTCTTTATGGCTACACCTTC
- | - | TRBJ2-2 | TRBV5-4 | CASSMGGGANTGELFF | TGTGCCAGCTCAATGGGCGGGGGCGCCAACACCGGGGAGCTGTTTTTT
once | TRBD1 | TRBJ1-3 | TRBV7-8 | CASRFTGGRGDTIYF | TGTGCCAGCAGATTCACAGGGGGTCGGGGAGACACCATATATTTT
- | - | TRBJ1-5 | TRBV30 | CAWMAASGVNQPQHF | TGTGCCTGGATGGCGGCGAGCGGGGTCAATCAGCCCCAGCATTTT
- | - | TRBJ1-6 | TRBV5-1 | CASSPRAGANSPLHF | TGCGCCAGCAGCCCGCGGGCAGGGGCGAATTCACCCCTCCACTTT
- | TRBD2 | TRBJ2-5 | TRBV19 | CASKERGGQETQYF | TGTGCCAGTAAAGAGCGGGGGGGACAAGAGACCCAGTACTTC
- | - | TRBJ1-4 | TRBV6-5 | CASSTGTNEKLFF | TGTGCCAGCAGTACAGGGACTAATGAAAAACTGTTTTTT
- | - | TRBJ2-3 | TRBV11-3 | CASSAGASTDTQYF | TGTGCCAGCAGCGCGGGGGCCAGCACAGATACGCAGTATTTT
- | - | TRBJ1-2 | TRBV4-1 | CASSQSTGSGGYTF | TGCGCCAGCAGCCAGTCCACGGGTAGTGGTGGCTACACCTTC
- | TRBD2 | TRBJ2-2 | TRBV4-1 | CASSRGLAGPSNTGELFF | TGCGCCAGCAGCCGCGGACTAGCGGGGCCGTCGAACACCGGGGAGCTGTTTTTT
- | TRBD1 | TRBJ2-2 | TRBV11-3 | CASSWNRGGTGELFF | TGTGCCAGCAGCTGGAACAGGGGTGGCACCGGGGAGCTGTTTTTT
once | - | TRBJ1-1 | TRBV6-2/TRBV6-3 | CASSYNTMTEAFF | TGTGCCAGCAGTTATAACACAATGACTGAAGCTTTCTTT
- | - | TRBJ2-3 | TRBV5-1 | CASRLEAGLYPLPQYF | TGCGCCAGCAGGTTGGAGGCAGGGCTCTACCCCCTACCGCAGTATTTT
- | - | TRBJ1-3 | TRBV4-2 | CASSQDPSTGGNTIYF | TGTGCCAGCAGCCAAGATCCTTCAACAGGCGGAAACACCATATATTTT
once | TRBD1 | TRBJ2-5 | TRBV6-5 | CASRRSTGVRAQYF | TGTGCCAGCAGGAGATCTACAGGGGTCCGCGCCCAGTACTTC
- | - | TRBJ2-7 | TRBV20-1 | CSASEGGSYEQYF | TGCAGTGCTAGTGAAGGAGGATCCTACGAGCAGTACTTC
- | TRBD1 | TRBJ1-1 | TRBV5-1 | CASKQLAGQEGGSTEAFF | TGCGCCAGCAAACAGCTGGCCGGACAGGAAGGGGGCTCCACTGAAGCTTTCTTT
few | TRBD1 | TRBJ2-1 | TRBV7-2 | CASSRMGQGLYNEQFF | TGTGCCAGCAGCCGGATGGGACAGGGTCTCTACAATGAGCAGTTCTTC
once | - | TRBJ1-4 | TRBV5-1 | CASSLGVGTNEKLFF | TGCGCCAGCAGCTTGGGCGTTGGAACTAATGAAAAACTGTTTTTT